One and the same sample provided the 17 T cell receptor beta chains below, sequenced in a study of response to subunit inactivated influenza vaccine. Each CDR3 protein is one row after TCRdb ran MiXCR on the RT-PCR reads. The profile covers over 150,000 distinct CDR3 sequences, with 13% to 15% appearing a single time and roughly 24% taken by the ten largest. The material sequenced was CD8+ T cells sorted from PBMCs, taken 5 days after vaccination. The receptors shown here come from a man in his fifties who received an inactivated influenza vaccine.

This clonotype was observed a handful of times. The CDR3 bases are TGTGCCAGCAGCTTCCCGGGACAGATCTACGAGCAGTACTTC. Its translation is CASSFPGQIYEQYF. The rearrangement uses TRBV7-9 and TRBJ2-7, with TRBD1 matching over 7 bases. Germline CDR1 and CDR2: SEHNR and FQNEAQ (reference sequence). The CDR3 consists of 14 residues. V lost 3 bases, J lost 3 bases, and 5 bases stayed unmatched. Full variable domain (rest looked up from reference TRBV7-9 and TRBJ2-7): DTGVSQNPRHKITKRGQNVTFRCDPISEHNRLYWYRQTLGQGPEFLTYFQNEAQLEKSRLLSDRFSAERPKGSFSTLEIQRTEQGDSAMYLCASSFPGQIYEQYFGPGTRLTVT.

This clonotype was counted a few times. The chain carries TRBV27 and TRBJ2-1; 7 bases fit TRBD2. CDR1 is MNHEY and CDR2 is SMNVEV in the germline V gene (reference sequence). V lost 5 bases and J lost 7; bases outside the gene matches: 8. The CDR3 extends over 14 amino acids. In DNA form, the CDR3 reads TGTGCCAGCAGTCTCGGACTAGTGGGGAATGAGCAGTTCTTC. Its protein is CASSLGLVGNEQFF.

In this sample, this clonotype turned up a few times. The J gene is TRBJ2-1, the V gene TRBV7-9; 12 bases are shared with TRBD1. The germline V gene has CDR1 SEHNR and CDR2 FQNEAQ (reference sequence). The CDR3 is made up of 15 amino acids. With V trimmed by 4 bases and J by 6 bases, 4 bases remained unmatched. For the CDR3, the DNA is TGTGCCAGCAGCTCCCGGGACAGGGGGCCCAATGAGCAGTTCTTC. It specifies CASSSRDRGPNEQFF.

This clonotype has ten or more counts. The rearrangement uses TRBV12-3 or TRBV12-4 and TRBJ1-5; TRBD1 might be the D (5 bases). Between the trimmed V and J ends, which lost 1 base and 6 bases, there was a span of 13 bases. The CDR3 loop spans 15 amino acids. CDR3 amino acids: CASSLGARGGQPQHF. The CDR3 DNA is TGTGCCAGCAGTTTAGGGGCTAGGGGAGGTCAGCCCCAGCATTTT.

The V and J genes are TRBV28 and TRBJ1-5; D unresolved. Trimming removed 2 bases at V and 2 bases at J, with 16 bases between. The CDR3 consists of 17 residues. Germline CDR1 is MDHEN and CDR2 is SYDVKM. The CDR3 DNA follows: TGTGCCAGCAGTTTACATCTGGGAAATTCGGGCAATCAGCCCCAGCATTTT. Its translation: CASSLHLGNSGNQPQHF.

The chain links TRBV7-2 to TRBJ2-7; D is uncertain. Germline CDR1 SGHTA, CDR2 FQGNSA. V gave up 5 bases and J gave up 2 bases, with 7 bases separating them. This CDR3 spans 12 amino acids. The CDR3 here is CASSPNAYEQYF. Written as DNA, the CDR3 is TGTGCCAGCAGCCCCAACGCCTACGAGCAGTACTTC.

The CDR3 DNA follows: TGTGCCAGCAGTGATTGGACAGGCTTGGGGGAGCAGTTCTTC. It codes for CASSDWTGLGEQFF. The chain couples TRBV25-1 to TRBJ2-1; 7 nucleotides line up with TRBD1. The CDR3 is 14 amino acids. Germline-derived CDR1 and CDR2 are MGHDK and SYGVNS. Trimming at V came to 3 bases and at J to 10 bases, leaving 9 bases not matched to a gene.

Comment on this clonotype: An end of the junction differs from the germline gene, which may be a read error. V usage is TRBV20-1 and J usage is TRBJ2-1, with 12 positions matching TRBD2. The CDR3 extends over 17 amino acids. The germline V gene has CDR1 DFQATT and CDR2 SNEGSKA (reference sequence). The CDR3 loop reads CCAKTSGRTRSYNEQFF. Written as DNA, the CDR3 is TGCTGTGCCAAGACTAGCGGGAGAACCCGCTCCTACAATGAGCAGTTCTTC.

V gene TRBV7-9 combines with J gene TRBJ2-7; no firm D call. The CDR3 has 11 amino acids. With 8 bases removed from V and 5 bases from J, the gap between germline ends came to 10 bases. Germline V gene lookup returns CDR1 SEHNR and CDR2 FQNEAQ (reference sequence). The CDR3 sequence is CASAILNEQYF. The CDR3 nucleotides are TGTGCCAGCGCCATCCTCAACGAGCAGTACTTC.

This clonotype was counted a few times. The V and J genes are TRBV30 and TRBJ2-7, with unresolved D. Germline V lookup: CDR1 GTSNPN, CDR2 SVGIG (reference sequence). This CDR3 is 12 amino acids long. The V end lost 7 bases, the J end lost 0 bases, and 10 bases lay between the germline ends. The DNA for the CDR3 is TGTGCCTCGACGGACGGCTCCTACGAGCAGTACTTC. It codes for CASTDGSYEQYF. Filled out from reference TRBV30 and TRBJ2-7, the complete variable domain reads SQTIHQWPATLVQPVGSPLSLECTVEGTSNPNLYWYRQAAGRGLQLLFYSVGIGQISSEVPQNLSASRPQDRQFILSSKKLLLSDSGFYLCASTDGSYEQYFGPGTRLTVT.

This chain uses TRBV4-3 with TRBJ1-2; 7 bases agree with TRBD1. This CDR3 comprises 14 residues. The V and J ends lost 4 bases and 8 bases, in that order; junction bases with no gene match: 10. The V gene's germline CDR1 is LGHNA and CDR2 YSLEER. CDR3: CASSPREGAIGYTF. CDR3 in DNA: TGCGCCAGCAGCCCCCGCGAGGGGGCGATAGGCTACACCTTC.

V and J are TRBV20-1 and TRBJ2-2; unclear D gene. CDR1 is DFQATT and CDR2 is SNEGSKA in the germline V gene (reference sequence). This CDR3 contains 14 residues. V lost 0 bases and J 0 bases, leaving 5 bases between the germline ends. As DNA, the CDR3 is TGCAGTGCTAGAGATAAGACGAACACCGGGGAGCTGTTTTTT. Its translation: CSARDKTNTGELFF.

This clonotype appeared a few times. This rearrangement joins TRBV20-1 to TRBJ2-2; D is ambiguous. V was shortened by 0 bases and J by 6 bases, with 8 bases between the two germline ends. Germline loops: CDR1 DFQATT, CDR2 SNEGSKA (reference sequence). The CDR3 is made up of 13 amino acids. CDR3 DNA sequence: TGCAGTGCTAGAGATCGAAAGGCCGGGGAGCTGTTTTTT. Protein: CSARDRKAGELFF.

The V gene is TRBV6-6, the J gene TRBJ2-1; 10 positions match TRBD1. Germline CDR1 MNHNY, CDR2 SVGAGI (reference sequence). V dropped 10 bases and J dropped 7; count of bases not matched to a gene: 7. The CDR3 sequence is 13 residues long. CDR3 bases: TGTGCCATACCGGGACAGGGGCCAAATGAGCAGTTCTTC. It codes for CAIPGQGPNEQFF.

The rearrangement uses TRBV10-3 and TRBJ2-1; possibly TRBD1 for D (5 bases). CDR1 and CDR2 (germline): ENHRY, SYGVKD. CDR3 length: 14 residues. Trimming cost V 6 bases and J 3 bases, with 12 bases left between them. For the CDR3, the DNA is TGTGCCATCAGGCAGGGCGTAAACTACAATGAGCAGTTCTTC. Protein sequence: CAIRQGVNYNEQFF.

In its sample, this clonotype was seen once. The chain combines TRBV9 with TRBJ2-6; D gene unclear. V lost 0 bases and J lost 4, with 14 bases in between. Germline CDR1 reads SGDLS; CDR2 reads YYNGEE. CDR3 length: 17 residues. CDR3 region: CASSVDIGHSGANVLTF. For the CDR3, the DNA is TGTGCCAGCAGCGTAGACATAGGGCATTCCGGGGCCAACGTCCTGACTTTC.

This clonotype was seen ten or more times. The chain recombines TRBV4-3 with TRBJ2-3; no firm D call. Looked up from germline, CDR1 is LGHNA and CDR2 is YSLEER. V lost 1 base to trimming and J lost 6 bases, with 11 bases between them. The CDR3 extends over 14 amino acids. The DNA of the CDR3 is TGCGCCAGCAGCCAAGGTCTCTCACGGGATACGCAGTATTTT. It is translated as CASSQGLSRDTQYF.